The rows below give T cell receptor beta chains drawn from one sample of a study of OX40 agonist ivuxolimab in advanced cancers. The protocol was immunoSEQ multiplex PCR, while the TCRdb copy is restricted to in-frame clones and leaves out a portion. This table holds 60,000 to 70,000 clones, approximately 90% found once. The sequencing used CD4+ or CD8+ T cells sorted from blood, collected in a trial of the OX40 agonist ivuxolimab. The source is an adult with an advanced solid tumor such as melanoma, head and neck, liver or kidney cancer. Both conserved end residues are part of each CDR3. The D gene is left open where the match is weak. Where a row states a size, it is once, few, many or the class of an expanded clone; other rows omit it.

D	size	V	J	DNA	CDR3
-	-	TRBV21-1	TRBJ2-7	TGTGCCAGCAGGATGGATGGGGGAGGCTCCGAGCAGTACTTC	CASRMDGGGSEQYF
-	once	TRBV5-4	TRBJ2-4	TGTGCCAGCAGCTCATCCGTAGCCAAAAACATTCAGTACTTC	CASSSSVAKNIQYF
-	-	TRBV18	TRBJ2-6	TGTGCCAGCTCCCAGGTCCAATCTGGGGCCAACGTCCTGACTTTC	CASSQVQSGANVLTF
TRBD1	-	TRBV30	TRBJ1-2	TGTGCCTGGAGTTACAGGGGGCTGCGCTATGGCTACACCTTC	CAWSYRGLRYGYTF
-	-	TRBV18	TRBJ1-5	TGTGCCAGCTCACCAAATCACCCCGGTGTCAATCAGCCCCAGCATTTT	CASSPNHPGVNQPQHF
TRBD1	-	TRBV6-1	TRBJ1-3	TGTGCCAGCAGCCCGACAGGGGATCCCAACACCATATATTTT	CASSPTGDPNTIYF
TRBD1	-	TRBV4-2	TRBJ1-4	TGTGCCAGCAGCTCAGGGGGGACAGGGGATGGTGAAAAACTGTTTTTT	CASSSGGTGDGEKLFF
TRBD1	-	TRBV2	TRBJ2-7	TGTGCCACCGGGACAGGCTACGAGCAGTACTTC	CATGTGYEQYF
-	-	TRBV19	TRBJ2-7	TGTGCCAGCAGCCCAAACGTGAGGTCAGAGCAGTACTTC	CASSPNVRSEQYF
-	few	TRBV5-6	TRBJ1-3	TGTGCCAGCAGCTTGGCCAGCTCTGGAAACACCATATATTTT	CASSLASSGNTIYF
-	medium-sized	TRBV2	TRBJ1-1	TGTGCCAGCAGTGACTCTACGAACACTGAAGCTTTCTTT	CASSDSTNTEAFF
TRBD2	-	TRBV30	TRBJ2-5	TGTGCCTGGGCCGGGGGGGCGCAGACCCAGTACTTC	CAWAGGAQTQYF
-	-	TRBV7-2	TRBJ2-3	TGTGCCAGCAGCTTAGCGCGGGGACCGCAGTATTTT	CASSLARGPQYF
TRBD2	-	TRBV5-4	TRBJ2-3	TGTGCCAGCAGCTTGGTAGGACTAGCGGGAATGGATACGCAGTATTTT	CASSLVGLAGMDTQYF
-	-	TRBV7-9	TRBJ1-2	TGTGCCAGCAGCTTAAGCAGGGACTATGGCTACACCTTC	CASSLSRDYGYTF
-	few	TRBV19	TRBJ2-4	TGTGCCAGTAGTCTGGGAGGCATTCAGTACTTC	CASSLGGIQYF
-	-	TRBV5-1	TRBJ1-6	TGCGCCAGCACCGACTCACAGGGACCGAATTCACCCCTCCACTTT	CASTDSQGPNSPLHF
-	-	TRBV6-1	TRBJ1-3	TGTGCCAGCAGGGCCCCGGGGGGGACTGGAAACACCATATATTTT	CASRAPGGTGNTIYF
TRBD2	-	TRBV9	TRBJ2-7	TGTGCCAGCAGCGTCGGACTACTAGCGGGAGCCGACGAGCAGTACTTC	CASSVGLLAGADEQYF
TRBD2	few	TRBV9	TRBJ2-1	TGTGCCAGCAGCGTAGGTGGCGGGAGCGATGAGCAGTTCTTC	CASSVGGGSDEQFF
-	-	TRBV30	TRBJ1-5	TGTGCCTGGAGCTCGGACAGCCGGGCCCAGCCCCAGCATTTT	CAWSSDSRAQPQHF
-	once	TRBV11-1	TRBJ1-1	TGTGCCAGCAGCTTAAGGGGGGGCACTGAAGCTTTCTTT	CASSLRGGTEAFF
-	-	TRBV11-2	TRBJ2-1	TGTGCCAGCAGCCCGATGGGGTTCAATGAGCAGTTCTTC	CASSPMGFNEQFF
TRBD2	-	TRBV28	TRBJ2-7	TGTGCCAGCAGTGGGGGGGCTAGCGGGCTAAGCTCCTACGAGCAGTACTTC	CASSGGASGLSSYEQYF
-	-	TRBV19	TRBJ2-2	TGTGCCAGTAGTATTGGGATCGGGCGGGGCAACACCGGGGAGCTGTTTTTT	CASSIGIGRGNTGELFF
TRBD2	-	TRBV11-3	TRBJ2-5	TGTGCCAGCAGCTTAGGGAGCGGGAGGCTGCACTTC	CASSLGSGRLHF
-	-	TRBV21-1	TRBJ2-1	TGTGCCAGCAGCAAAGTTTGTGGGACTAGCGGCTACAATGAGCAGTTCTTC	CASSKVCGTSGYNEQFF
-	-	TRBV19	TRBJ2-2	TGTGCCAGTAGTGTACTGTCGGGCAGGGCTAAGGAGGCCGGGGAGCTGTTTTTT	CASSVLSGRAKEAGELFF
-	-	TRBV5-1	TRBJ2-1	TGCGCCAGCAGCTTGGGGCCCTTCGGGAGACTTAGTAATAATGAGCAGTTCTTC	CASSLGPFGRLSNNEQFF
-	-	TRBV19	TRBJ2-1	TGTGCCAGTAGGCGAAACCGCGGTGCGTACAATGAGCAGTTCTTC	CASRRNRGAYNEQFF
-	-	TRBV7-9	TRBJ1-2	TGTGCCAGCAGCTTGGACAGCCCACGGTATGGCTACACCTTC	CASSLDSPRYGYTF
-	few	TRBV30	TRBJ1-5	TGTGCCTGGAGTGCTTACAATCAGCCCCAGCATTTT	CAWSAYNQPQHF
-	-	TRBV7-6	TRBJ1-1	TGTGCCAGCAGCCCACGGTGGGAAGAAGCTTTCTTT	CASSPRWEEAFF
-	-	TRBV7-8	TRBJ2-5	TGTGCCAGCAGCCTTTGGGACACTACGGAGACCCAGTACTTC	CASSLWDTTETQYF
TRBD2	-	TRBV6-1	TRBJ2-1	TGTGCCAGCAGTGATGGCGGGGGTTCGGATGAGCAGTTCTTC	CASSDGGGSDEQFF
-	once	TRBV1	TRBJ2-5	TGCACCAGCAGCCAAGAAGTACCACCGGAGGGGGGAACGCGGGAGACCCAGTACTTC	CTSSQEVPPEGGTRETQYF
-	-	TRBV6-4	TRBJ2-1	TGTGCCAGCAGTGACAGGGGAAGAAGTAATGAGCAGTTCTTC	CASSDRGRSNEQFF
-	-	TRBV18	TRBJ1-4	TGTGCCAGCTCACCACCTTCGGGGGCTAATGAAAAACTGTTTTTT	CASSPPSGANEKLFF
-	-	TRBV28	TRBJ2-2	TGTGCCAGCAGACCCAGCTACGCGAACACCGGGGAGCTGTTTTTT	CASRPSYANTGELFF
-	-	TRBV6-1	TRBJ2-7	TGTGCCAGCAGTCCCATTGGGCTTTACCACGAGCAGTACTTC	CASSPIGLYHEQYF
TRBD2	-	TRBV11-2	TRBJ2-2	TGTGCCAGCAGCTTGGGTAGCGGGAGGGCCATCGGTAGAGCCGGGGAGCTGTTTTTT	CASSLGSGRAIGRAGELFF
-	once	TRBV6-1	TRBJ1-2	TGTGCCAGCAGAACGGCCGCGTCAGGCGATGGCTACACCTTC	CASRTAASGDGYTF
TRBD1	once	TRBV6-5	TRBJ2-2	TGTGCCAGCATGGTACAGGGGGGCACCGGGGAGCTGTTTTTT	CASMVQGGTGELFF
-	-	TRBV28	TRBJ2-1	TGTGCCAGCAGTGAGGGTTATGTGACAGCTGGGTTCTTC	CASSEGYVTAGFF
-	-	TRBV28	TRBJ2-1	TGTGCCAGCAGTCCCGGGACACGTCGCGATGAGCAGTTCTTC	CASSPGTRRDEQFF
-	-	TRBV28	TRBJ2-2	TGTGCCACGTGGGGGGGCCTGAACACCGGGGAGCTGTTTTTT	CATWGGLNTGELFF
-	few	TRBV20-1	TRBJ2-7	TGCAGTGCTAGACAGTTATACGAGCAGTACTTC	CSARQLYEQYF
-	-	TRBV4-3	TRBJ2-3	TGCGCCAGCAGCCATAACAGTCAGAGCACAGATACGCAGTATTTT	CASSHNSQSTDTQYF
-	-	TRBV25-1	TRBJ2-7	TGTGCCAGCGGCCAGGCTCAGTCCTACGAGCAGTACTTC	CASGQAQSYEQYF
TRBD1	once	TRBV7-8	TRBJ1-2	TGTGCCAGCAGCTTCGGGGGGACAGGGGATGGCTACACCTTC	CASSFGGTGDGYTF
-	-	TRBV12-5	TRBJ2-4	TGTGCTAGTGGCCCAGGGGGGGAAGTAGTAGCCAAAAACATTCAGTACTTC	CASGPGGEVVAKNIQYF